Following are 18 T cell receptor beta chains from one sample sequenced in a study of cytomegalovirus exposure and HLA in healthy donors. TCRdb's copy holds only in-frame clones and misses some; the assay was immunoSEQ multiplex PCR. The sample shows 300,000 or so clones, around 90% of them seen only once. The sequenced sample consisted of PBMCs. The receptors originated from a man between 25 and 39 years old in good health and CMV-seronegative.

The chain recombines TRBV19 with TRBJ2-1, with TRBD1 matching over 7 bases. This CDR3 region has 13 residues. Germline CDR1 reads LNHDA; CDR2 reads SQIVND (reference sequence). The J segment lost 5 bases and the V segment lost 10 bases, leaving 8 bases of the junction unmatched. The CDR3 sequence is CATRQGRDNEQFF. CDR3 in DNA: TGTGCCACCAGACAGGGTAGGGACAATGAGCAGTTCTTC.

The rearrangement links TRBV10-1 to TRBJ1-1; D is possibly TRBD1 (6 bases). The CDR3 extends over 13 amino acids. Germline V lookup: CDR1 WNHNN, CDR2 SYGVQD (reference sequence). The V and J ends lost 8 bases and 0 bases respectively, with 10 bases between them. The CDR3 DNA is TGCGCCAGCCGGACAGAAATGAACACTGAAGCTTTCTTT. This gives the protein CASRTEMNTEAFF.

The genes are TRBV6-1 and TRBJ1-1; 9 bases align to TRBD1. This CDR3 comprises 15 residues. J gave up 3 bases and V 3 bases, and 5 bases lay outside the gene matches. CDR1 MNHNS and CDR2 SASEGT come from the germline V gene. CDR3 region: CASSDRGQGHTEAFF. The DNA of the CDR3 is TGTGCCAGCAGTGATCGGGGACAGGGACACACTGAAGCTTTCTTT.

V and J are TRBV11-2 and TRBJ1-1; D is possibly TRBD1 (5 bases). This CDR3 region has 16 residues. Germline V CDR1 and CDR2: SGHAT, FQNNGV. V was shortened by 1 base and J by 1 base, with 13 bases between the two germline ends. CDR3 sequence (DNA): TGTGCCAGCAGCTTAGGGCCAGGGTATTCGAACACTGAAGCTTTCTTT. This codes for CASSLGPGYSNTEAFF. Drawing the rest from reference TRBV11-2 and TRBJ1-1, the complete variable domain is EAGVAQSPRYKIIEKRQSVAFWCNPISGHATLYWYQQILGQGPKLLIQFQNNGVVDDSQLPKDRFSAERLKGVDSTLKIQPAKLEDSAVYLCASSLGPGYSNTEAFFGQGTRLTVV.

This sequence joins TRBV10-2 and TRBJ2-3; the match to TRBD2 covers 16 bases. The V segment lost 7 bases and the J segment 0 bases; nucleotides outside the gene matches: 16. This CDR3 has 21 amino acids. CDR1 and CDR2 (germline): WSHSY, SAAADI. CDR3 sequence reads: CASTSNMGLAGGPSSTDTQYF. CDR3 bases: TGCGCCAGCACCTCGAATATGGGACTAGCGGGGGGGCCGTCCAGCACAGATACGCAGTATTTT.

The chain is built from TRBV9 and TRBJ2-7, with 8 bases lining up with TRBD2. The CDR3 length is 13 residues. J lost 1 base, V lost 4 bases, and 1 base had no gene match. Germline lookup yields CDR1 SGDLS and CDR2 YYNGEE. The CDR3: CASSSGGSYEQYF. DNA of the CDR3: TGTGCCAGCAGCTCGGGGGGGTCCTACGAGCAGTACTTC.

The chain links TRBV19 to TRBJ2-1, with 7 bases matching TRBD1. This CDR3 comprises 16 residues. The V gene's germline CDR1 is LNHDA and CDR2 SQIVND (reference sequence). After removal of 4 bases from V and 8 bases from J, the junction contained 14 bases not matched to a gene. The CDR3 region is CASSRAAPGGGYEQFF. Here the CDR3 DNA reads TGTGCCAGTAGTAGAGCCGCGCCAGGGGGTGGATATGAGCAGTTCTTC. Full variable domain (remainder filled in from reference TRBV19 and TRBJ2-1): DGGITQSPKYLFRKEGQNVTLSCEQNLNHDAMYWYRQDPGQGLRLIYYSQIVNDFQKGDIAEGYSVSREKKESFPLTVTSAQKNPTAFYLCASSRAAPGGGYEQFFGPGTRLTVL.

The rearrangement uses TRBV7-2 and TRBJ1-4, with D hard to call. Per germline, CDR1 SGHTA and CDR2 FQGNSA. CDR3 size: 16 residues. V lost 2 bases and J lost 2, with 12 bases in between. CDR3 region: CASSLRPAGTNEKLFF. CDR3 nucleotide sequence: TGTGCCAGCAGCTTAAGGCCAGCGGGGACTAATGAAAAACTGTTTTTT.

This chain joins TRBV27 and TRBJ2-7; TRBD2 is a possible D gene (5 bases). CDR3 length: 16 amino acids. Per germline, CDR1 MNHEY and CDR2 SMNVEV (reference sequence). Deletions cut 5 bases from V and 0 bases from J, with 17 bases between. The chain's CDR3 is CASSAWGAGSSYEQYF. The CDR3 DNA follows: TGTGCCAGCAGTGCCTGGGGAGCCGGTAGCTCCTACGAGCAGTACTTC.

The rearrangement joins TRBV29-1 to TRBJ2-7, with a weak D call TRBD2 (5 bases). This CDR3 has 13 amino acids. CDR1 and CDR2 (germline): SQVTM, ANQGSEA. The ends were cut back, 4 bases at V and 0 bases at J, with 10 bases in the middle. The CDR3 bases are TGCAGCGTTGTTGGGGAGTCCTCCTACGAGCAGTACTTC. Residues: CSVVGESSYEQYF.

The chain links TRBV9 to TRBJ2-5, with D tentatively TRBD2 (7 bases). V was shortened by 3 bases and J by 4 bases, with 16 bases between the two germline ends. This CDR3 contains 15 residues. Germline loops: CDR1 SGDLS, CDR2 YYNGEE. For the CDR3, the DNA is TGTGCCAGCAGCGGTCCCGGGGGGCTAGGAGAGACCCAGTACTTC. Encoded protein: CASSGPGGLGETQYF.

The V and J genes are TRBV7-9 and TRBJ1-1, with D tentatively TRBD1 (5 bases). Trimming pared 3 bases from V and 8 bases from J, leaving 10 bases between. The CDR3 consists of 12 residues. Germline assignment: CDR1 SEHNR and CDR2 FQNEAQ (reference sequence). CDR3 amino acids: CASSFGTEEAFF. The CDR3 nucleotides read TGTGCCAGCAGCTTTGGGACTGAAGAAGCTTTCTTT. Looking up the rest from reference TRBV7-9 and TRBJ1-1 gives the full variable domain: DTGVSQNPRHKITKRGQNVTFRCDPISEHNRLYWYRQTLGQGPEFLTYFQNEAQLEKSRLLSDRFSAERPKGSFSTLEIQRTEQGDSAMYLCASSFGTEEAFFGQGTRLTVV.

The J gene is TRBJ2-6, the V gene TRBV5-6, with 8 positions matching TRBD2. Germline V lookup: CDR1 SGHDT, CDR2 YYEEEE. The CDR3 sequence is 16 residues long. V trimming: 5 bases; J trimming: 2 bases; junction bases outside the gene matches: 6. CDR3 nucleotides: TGTGCCAGCAGTCGTAGCGGGGAACCTGGGGCCAACGTCCTGACTTTC. Its translation is CASSRSGEPGANVLTF.

Written as DNA, the CDR3 is TGTGCCAGCAGTGAATTGGGGGGGACAGGGGTAGGAGAGCAGTACTTC. Encoded protein: CASSELGGTGVGEQYF. J is TRBJ2-7 and V is TRBV25-1; 10 bases agree with TRBD1. The trim removed 1 base at V and 7 bases at J, leaving 10 bases unmatched. Germline V lookup: CDR1 MGHDK, CDR2 SYGVNS. The CDR3 consists of 16 residues.

J is TRBJ1-5 and V is TRBV6-5; no clear D. With 2 bases removed from V and 7 bases from J, the gap between germline ends came to 9 bases. Germline V lookup: CDR1 MNHEY, CDR2 SVGAGI. The CDR3 consists of 13 residues. This chain's CDR3 is CASSYGESQPQHF. For the CDR3, the DNA is TGTGCCAGCAGTTACGGGGAGTCCCAGCCCCAGCATTTT.

This chain links TRBV11-2 with TRBJ2-3; 10 bases agree with TRBD2. V was clipped by 5 bases and J by 5 bases; unmatched bases: 7. The CDR3 loop spans 15 amino acids. CDR1 is SGHAT, CDR2 FQNNGV, per germline. The CDR3 protein is CASSTGLAVIDTQYF. For the CDR3, the DNA is TGTGCCAGCAGCACCGGACTAGCGGTGATAGATACGCAGTATTTT. Filled out from reference TRBV11-2 and TRBJ2-3, the complete variable domain reads EAGVAQSPRYKIIEKRQSVAFWCNPISGHATLYWYQQILGQGPKLLIQFQNNGVVDDSQLPKDRFSAERLKGVDSTLKIQPAKLEDSAVYLCASSTGLAVIDTQYFGPGTRLTVL.

The chain recombines TRBV7-9 with TRBJ1-2, with 8 bases that match TRBD1. Trimming cost V 5 bases and J 8 bases; bases outside gene matches: 16. CDR3 length: 16 residues. CDR1 is SEHNR, CDR2 FQNEAQ, per germline (reference sequence). CDR3 loop: CASSATGAYLGAGYTF. As DNA, the CDR3 is TGTGCCAGCAGCGCGACAGGGGCCTACTTAGGGGCCGGCTACACCTTC.

This CDR3 reads CASSGEGADSYNEQFF. DNA of the CDR3: TGTGCCAGCAGTGGAGAGGGGGCGGACTCCTACAATGAGCAGTTCTTC. The J gene is TRBJ2-1, the V gene TRBV2, with 7 nucleotides matching TRBD1. Germline V gene lookup returns CDR1 SNHLY and CDR2 FYNNEI. J gave up 0 bases and V 4 bases, and 6 bases lay outside the gene matches. The CDR3 spans 16 residues. The whole variable domain, remainder taken from reference TRBV2 and TRBJ2-1, is EPEVTQTPSHQVTQMGQEVILRCVPISNHLYFYWYRQILGQKVEFLVSFYNNEISEKSEIFDDQFSVERPDGSNFTLKIRSTKLEDSAMYFCASSGEGADSYNEQFFGPGTRLTVL.